This T cell receptor (beta chain) emerged from a study of graft-versus-host responses after intestinal transplantation. Overall study: Isolated intestinal, liver-intestinal, or multivisceral transplants were what recipients had.

About this clone: No antigen is known for it.

Using immunoSEQ multiplex PCR, the repertoire was profiled, and TCRdb retains in-frame clones only, with some absent. The sample lists 80,000 to 100,000 clones; 92% were seen once. The specimen was unstimulated CD4+ T cells sorted from spleen or lymph node cells, collected before intestinal transplant. This TCR came from a human donor who received an intestinal transplant.

This CDR3 is CASIQGAHFQPQHF. The CDR3 DNA sequence: TGTGCCAGCATCCAGGGGGCCCATTTCCAGCCCCAGCATTTT. The chain uses TRBV6-6 and TRBJ1-5, with 8 bases lining up with TRBD1. The CDR3 runs 14 residues. Germline lookup yields CDR1 MNHNY and CDR2 SVGAGI (reference sequence). The V segment lost 7 bases and the J segment 7 bases; nucleotides outside the gene matches: 9.